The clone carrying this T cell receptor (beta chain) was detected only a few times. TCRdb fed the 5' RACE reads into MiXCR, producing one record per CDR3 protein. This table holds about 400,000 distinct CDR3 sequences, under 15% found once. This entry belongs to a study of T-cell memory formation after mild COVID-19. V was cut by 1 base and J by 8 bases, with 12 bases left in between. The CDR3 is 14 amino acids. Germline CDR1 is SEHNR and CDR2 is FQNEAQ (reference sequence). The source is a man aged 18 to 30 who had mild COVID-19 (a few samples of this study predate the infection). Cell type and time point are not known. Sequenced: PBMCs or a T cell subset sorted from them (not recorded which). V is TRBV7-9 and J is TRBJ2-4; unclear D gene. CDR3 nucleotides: TGTGCCAGCAGCTTAGGAGTCCGGTTGGACATTCAGTACTTC. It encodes CASSLGVRLDIQYF.